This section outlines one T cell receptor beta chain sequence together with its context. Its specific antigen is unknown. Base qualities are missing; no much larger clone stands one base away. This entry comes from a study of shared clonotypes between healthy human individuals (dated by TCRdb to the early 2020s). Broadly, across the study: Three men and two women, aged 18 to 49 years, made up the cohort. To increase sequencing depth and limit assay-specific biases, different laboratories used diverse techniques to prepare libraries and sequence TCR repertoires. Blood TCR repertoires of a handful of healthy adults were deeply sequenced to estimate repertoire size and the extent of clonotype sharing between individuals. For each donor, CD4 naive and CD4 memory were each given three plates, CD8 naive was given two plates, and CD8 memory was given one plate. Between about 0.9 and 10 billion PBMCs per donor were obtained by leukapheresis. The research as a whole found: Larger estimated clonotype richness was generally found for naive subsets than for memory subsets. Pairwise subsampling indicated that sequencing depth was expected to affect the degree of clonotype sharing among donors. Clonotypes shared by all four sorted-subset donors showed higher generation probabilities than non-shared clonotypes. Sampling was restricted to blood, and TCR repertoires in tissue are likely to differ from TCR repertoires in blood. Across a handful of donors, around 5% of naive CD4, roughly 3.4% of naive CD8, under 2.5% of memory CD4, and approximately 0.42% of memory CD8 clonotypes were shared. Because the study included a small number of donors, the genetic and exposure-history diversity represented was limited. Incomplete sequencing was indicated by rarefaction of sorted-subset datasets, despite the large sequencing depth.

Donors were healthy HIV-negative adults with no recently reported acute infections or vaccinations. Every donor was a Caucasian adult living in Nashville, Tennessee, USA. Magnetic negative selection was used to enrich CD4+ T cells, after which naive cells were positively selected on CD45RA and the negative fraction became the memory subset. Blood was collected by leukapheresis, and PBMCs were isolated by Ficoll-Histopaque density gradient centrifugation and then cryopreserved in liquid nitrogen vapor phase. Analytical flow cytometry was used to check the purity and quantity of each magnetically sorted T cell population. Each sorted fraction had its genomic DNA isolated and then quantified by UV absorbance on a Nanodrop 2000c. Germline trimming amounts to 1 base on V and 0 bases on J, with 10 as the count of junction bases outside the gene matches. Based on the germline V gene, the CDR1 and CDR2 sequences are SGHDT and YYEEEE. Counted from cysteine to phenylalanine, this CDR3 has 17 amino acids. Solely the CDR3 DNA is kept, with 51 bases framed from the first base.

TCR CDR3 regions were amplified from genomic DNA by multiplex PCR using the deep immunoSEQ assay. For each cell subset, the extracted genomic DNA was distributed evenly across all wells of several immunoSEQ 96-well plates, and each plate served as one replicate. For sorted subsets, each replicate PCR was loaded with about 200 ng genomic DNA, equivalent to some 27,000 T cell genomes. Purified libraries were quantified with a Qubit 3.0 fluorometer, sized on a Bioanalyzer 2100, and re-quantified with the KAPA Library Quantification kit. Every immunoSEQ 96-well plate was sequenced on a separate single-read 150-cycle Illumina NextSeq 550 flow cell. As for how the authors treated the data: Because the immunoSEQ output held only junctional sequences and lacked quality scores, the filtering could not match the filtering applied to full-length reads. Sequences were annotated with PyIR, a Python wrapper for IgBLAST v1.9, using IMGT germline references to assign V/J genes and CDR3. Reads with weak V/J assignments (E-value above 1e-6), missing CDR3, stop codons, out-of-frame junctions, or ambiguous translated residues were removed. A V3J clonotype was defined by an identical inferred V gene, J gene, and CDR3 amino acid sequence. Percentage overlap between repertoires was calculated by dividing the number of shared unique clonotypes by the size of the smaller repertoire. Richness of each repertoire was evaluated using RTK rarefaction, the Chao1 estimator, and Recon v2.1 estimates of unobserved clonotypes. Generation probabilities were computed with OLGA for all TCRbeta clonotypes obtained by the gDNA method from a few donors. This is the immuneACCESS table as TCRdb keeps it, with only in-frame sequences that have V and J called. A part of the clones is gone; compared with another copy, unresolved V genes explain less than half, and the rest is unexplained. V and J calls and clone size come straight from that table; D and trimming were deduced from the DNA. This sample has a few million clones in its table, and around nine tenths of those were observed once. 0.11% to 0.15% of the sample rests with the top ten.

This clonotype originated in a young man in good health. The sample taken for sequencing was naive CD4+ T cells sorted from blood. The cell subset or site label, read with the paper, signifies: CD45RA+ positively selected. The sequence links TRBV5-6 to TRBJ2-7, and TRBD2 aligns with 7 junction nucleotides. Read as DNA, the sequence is TGTGCCAGCAGCTTGTTTTGGGCCAGCGGGGACTCCTACGAGCAGTACTTC. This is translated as CASSLFWASGDSYEQYF. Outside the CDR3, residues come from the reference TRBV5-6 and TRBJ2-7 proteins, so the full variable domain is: DAGVTQSPTHLIKTRGQQVTLRCSPKSGHDTVSWYQQALGQGPQFIFQYYEEEERQRGNFPDRFSGHQFPNYSSELNVNALLLGDSALYLCASSLFWASGDSYEQYFGPGTRLTVT.